This T cell receptor beta chain was documented in a study of brain T cells in children with intractable seizures. The V end was cut by 3 bases, the J end by 2 bases, with 11 bases between. The CDR3 consists of 15 residues. Germline CDR1 reads SGHNT; CDR2 reads YYREEE (reference sequence). The data were produced by immunoSEQ multiplex PCR, yet TCRdb's version contains in-frame clones alone and is incomplete. The sample contains roughly 120,000 clones, approximately 94% of which appear only once. The source of this sequence is a boy under three years old with hemimegalencephaly and intractable seizures. Here the sequenced sample was peripheral blood, taken at surgery. The rearrangement links TRBV5-4 to TRBJ2-2; weak D call: TRBD2 (5 bases). The CDR3 coding sequence is TGTGCCAGCAGCTCAGCGGCGGAAAACACCGGGGAGCTGTTTTTT. It yields the protein CASSSAAENTGELFF.